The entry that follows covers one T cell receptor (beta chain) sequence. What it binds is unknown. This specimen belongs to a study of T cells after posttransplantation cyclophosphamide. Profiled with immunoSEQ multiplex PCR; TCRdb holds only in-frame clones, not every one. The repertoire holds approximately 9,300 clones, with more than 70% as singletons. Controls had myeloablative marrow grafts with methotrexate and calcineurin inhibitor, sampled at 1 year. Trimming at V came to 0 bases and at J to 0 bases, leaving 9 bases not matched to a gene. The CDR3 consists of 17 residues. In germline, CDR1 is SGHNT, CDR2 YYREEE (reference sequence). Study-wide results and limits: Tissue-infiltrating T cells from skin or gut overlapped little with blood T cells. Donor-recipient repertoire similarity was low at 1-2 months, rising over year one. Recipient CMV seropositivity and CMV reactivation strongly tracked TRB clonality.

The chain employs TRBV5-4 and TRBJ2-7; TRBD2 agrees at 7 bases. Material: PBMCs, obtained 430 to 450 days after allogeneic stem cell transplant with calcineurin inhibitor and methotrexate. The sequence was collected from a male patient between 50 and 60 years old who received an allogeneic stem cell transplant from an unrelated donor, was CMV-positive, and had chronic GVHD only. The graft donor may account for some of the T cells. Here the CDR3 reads CASSLGAGELSSYEQYF. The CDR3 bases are TGTGCCAGCAGCTTGGGGGCGGGGGAACTCTCCTCCTACGAGCAGTACTTC.